The clone carrying this T cell receptor beta chain was observed once. Seattle's enrolled individuals joined amid active infection and were then monitored longitudinally. Authors' processing steps: Quantification of nucleated cells was approximated via reference gene primer amplification. The method was immunoSEQ multiplex PCR; TCRdb's version includes in-frame clones alone and lacks a portion of them. D and trimming come from the DNA, and the V and J calls and clone size come from that table. This sample has about 150,000 clones, with around 85% found just once. This sample was included in a study of blood T cell repertoires in COVID-19. In the study overall: Collection of acute and convalescent COVID-19 samples took place in the United States, Italy and Spain. Sources were T cells, B-cell-depleted T cells, or PBMCs; the material itself was cDNA or gDNA.

There are 13 residues in the CDR3. V shed 4 bases and J shed 11 bases, with 17 bases lying between them. The V gene's germline CDR1 is KGHSH and CDR2 LQKENI. This receptor was obtained from a man aged 60-69 years with COVID-19, enrolled during active disease. Sequencing was performed on peripheral blood. The chain is built from TRBV18 and TRBJ1-1, with a possible D match to TRBD1 (5 bases). The CDR3 region is CASSRGTVDGAFF. Here the CDR3 DNA reads TGTGCCAGCTCACGCGGGACCGTCGACGGTGCTTTCTTT.